This passage covers 25 T cell receptor beta chains from one sample sequenced in a study of CD8+ T cells in alopecia areata. RNA was isolated and reverse transcribed to cDNA, the sequencing template. Sequenced by immunoSEQ multiplex PCR; TCRdb stores in-frame clones only, minus some. The data contain approximately 200,000 clones, roughly three fifths of them singletons. Treatment specified: oral pan-JAK inhibitor, 5-10 mg twice daily. This specimen was CD4+ T cells sorted from blood, taken at week 4, from a patient treated with tofacitinib. The receptors derive from a human donor with alopecia areata.

V is TRBV19 and J is TRBJ2-5; D tentatively fits TRBD1 or TRBD2 (6 bases each). From germline, CDR1 is LNHDA and CDR2 SQIVND (reference sequence). The CDR3 consists of 15 residues. The V end was cut by 0 bases, the J end by 8 bases, with 16 bases between. CDR3 sequence reads: CASSIDGRSGTTQYF. The DNA for the CDR3 is TGTGCCAGTAGTATAGATGGGAGGTCCGGGACAACCCAGTACTTC.

The gene calls are TRBV29-1 and TRBJ2-2; 8 bases align to TRBD2. The CDR3 extends over 14 amino acids. The J segment lost 1 base and the V segment lost 7 bases, leaving 5 bases of the junction unmatched. CDR1 is SQVTM, CDR2 ANQGSEA, per germline. This CDR3 reads CSAGGGRNTGELFF. The CDR3 DNA reads TGCAGCGCCGGCGGGGGGCGGAACACCGGGGAGCTGTTTTTT.

The rearrangement joins TRBV30 to TRBJ1-1, with D perhaps matching TRBD1 (5 bases). Germline V gene lookup returns CDR1 GTSNPN and CDR2 SVGIG (reference sequence). CDR3 length: 13 amino acids. The V gene lost 4 bases and the J gene lost 7 bases, with 16 bases spanning the gap. The CDR3 DNA reads TGTGCCTGGACCCCAAGCGGGCAGGGTGAAGCTTTCTTT. Protein sequence: CAWTPSGQGEAFF.

The chain uses TRBV30 and TRBJ1-1, with TRBD1 matching 9 bases. With 4 bases clipped from V and 6 bases from J, the junction kept 9 bases outside the gene matches. The CDR3 totals 14 residues. CDR1 and CDR2 from the germline V gene are GTSNPN and SVGIG (reference sequence). The CDR3 region is CAWTWGQGSSEAFF. CDR3 in DNA: TGTGCCTGGACATGGGGACAGGGATCTTCTGAAGCTTTCTTT.

The chain links TRBV5-1 to TRBJ2-1; 10 bases map to TRBD2. Per the germline V gene, CDR1 is SGHRS and CDR2 is YFSETQ. CDR3 length equals 16 residues. V shed 0 bases, J shed 8 bases, and the junction held 8 bases outside the gene matches. The CDR3, as DNA: TGCGCCAGCAGCTTGGCCGGACTAGCGGCTGGGGATGAGCAGTTCTTC. Its translation is CASSLAGLAAGDEQFF.

The chain is built from TRBV7-2 and TRBJ2-1, with TRBD2 matching 9 bases. CDR1 and CDR2 (germline): SGHTA, FQGNSA. V lost 5 bases to trimming and J lost 8 bases; unmatched junction nucleotides: 10. CDR3 length equals 15 residues. CDR3 bases: TGTGCCAGCAGCCGACGGACTAGCGATTTAGATGAGCAGTTCTTC. Residues: CASSRRTSDLDEQFF.

J is TRBJ1-5 and V is TRBV4-1; no definite D call. CDR1 MGHRA and CDR2 YSYEKL come from the germline V gene. The CDR3 totals 14 residues. The germline V and J ends were trimmed by 1 base and 3 bases, with 7 bases remaining between them. The CDR3 spells CASSQGRDNQPQHF. As DNA, the CDR3 is TGCGCCAGCAGCCAAGGACGGGACAATCAGCCCCAGCATTTT.

This clone turned up a few times. The chain has TRBV29-1 and TRBJ2-1; D ambiguous. This CDR3 is 13 amino acids long. The ends were cut back, 4 bases at V and 3 bases at J, with 10 bases in the middle. Germline V gene data show CDR1 as SQVTM and CDR2 as ANQGSEA. The CDR3 region has the DNA TGCAGCGTTGTTTACGGGCGCTACAATGAGCAGTTCTTC. It encodes CSVVYGRYNEQFF.

The V and J genes are TRBV13 and TRBJ1-2; possible D gene TRBD1, 5 bases. The CDR3 consists of 13 residues. V gave up 3 bases and J gave up 2 bases, with 7 bases separating them. CDR1 PRHDT and CDR2 FYEKMQ come from the germline V gene (reference sequence). CDR3 in amino acids: CASSFRVNYGYTF. The CDR3 region has the DNA TGTGCCAGCAGCTTCAGGGTAAACTATGGCTACACCTTC.

There are a few counts of this clone. The rearrangement joins TRBV12-5 to TRBJ2-3; D possibly corresponds to TRBD2 (6 bases). The CDR3 sequence is 14 residues long. The V and J ends lost 7 bases and 4 bases respectively, with 15 bases between them. Per germline, CDR1 LGHNT and CDR2 FRNRAP. CDR3 bases: TGTGCTAGTGCTCTAGGAGGGGTCCCAGATACGCAGTATTTT. It translates to CASALGGVPDTQYF. The full variable domain, with the rest looked up from reference TRBV12-5 and TRBJ2-3, is DARVTQTPRHKVTEMGQEVTMRCQPILGHNTVFWYRQTMMQGLELLAYFRNRAPLDDSGMPKDRFSAEMPDATLATLKIQPSEPRDSAVYFCASALGGVPDTQYFGPGTRLTVL.

The V and J genes are TRBV6-6 and TRBJ1-2, with unresolved D. The CDR3 covers 13 residues. The germline CDR1 and CDR2 sequences are MNHNY and SVGAGI (reference sequence). Trimming took 0 bases from V and 6 from J, leaving 8 bases between them. The CDR3 DNA reads as TGTGCCAGCAGTTACTCCGGTGGGGATGGCTACACCTTC. Its protein is CASSYSGGDGYTF.

This clone turned up a few times. CDR3 DNA sequence: TGCAGCGTCCAGGTAGCGGCAAACTCCTACGAGCAGTACTTC. It codes for CSVQVAANSYEQYF. V and J are TRBV29-1 and TRBJ2-7; a weak D match, TRBD2 (6 bases). CDR1 is SQVTM, CDR2 ANQGSEA, per germline. The V gene lost 6 bases and the J gene lost 0 bases, with 15 bases spanning the gap. The length of the CDR3 is 14 residues.

In this sample, this clone turned up once. This rearrangement joins TRBV27 to TRBJ2-1; D is unresolved. The V end was cut by 6 bases, the J end by 10 bases, with 13 bases between. There are 12 residues in the CDR3. Per the germline V gene, CDR1 is MNHEY and CDR2 is SMNVEV (reference sequence). CDR3: CASRRQVHEQFF. Written as DNA, the CDR3 is TGTGCCAGCAGGCGTCAGGTGCACGAGCAGTTCTTC.

V and J are TRBV7-8 and TRBJ2-3; 9 nucleotides agree with TRBD1. The CDR3 covers 17 residues. The V gene's germline CDR1 is SGHVS and CDR2 FQNEAQ. Losses at the gene ends were 4 bases for V and 3 bases for J; bases not matched to a gene: 11. The CDR3 nucleotides read TGTGCCAGCAGCTCGAATCTAGGGGACAGGGTTACAGATACGCAGTATTTT. It specifies CASSSNLGDRVTDTQYF.

The chain has TRBV30 and TRBJ2-3; the D gene is possibly TRBD1 (5 bases). CDR3 length: 15 amino acids. The ends were cut back, 3 bases at V and 6 bases at J, with 19 bases in the middle. Germline V lookup: CDR1 GTSNPN, CDR2 SVGIG (reference sequence). CDR3 DNA sequence: TGTGCCTGGAGACAGGCAGCTGAAGTATGGGATACGCAGTATTTT. Its translation is CAWRQAAEVWDTQYF.

The chain uses TRBV29-1 and TRBJ2-7, with D possibly being TRBD1 or TRBD2 (6 bases each). The CDR3 is 12 residues long. V was clipped by 2 bases and J by 9 bases, with 14 bases between them. Germline CDR1 SQVTM, CDR2 ANQGSEA. CDR3 nucleotides: TGCAGCGTTGAAAAGGGGGGAAGCGGGCAGTACTTC. Amino acid sequence: CSVEKGGSGQYF.

This clone has more than one count but fewer than ten. J is TRBJ2-3 and V is TRBV29-1; D may be TRBD1 or TRBD2 (5 bases each). The ends were cut back, 3 bases at V and 2 bases at J, with 15 bases in the middle. From germline, CDR1 is SQVTM and CDR2 ANQGSEA. The CDR3 contains 15 residues. DNA of the CDR3: TGCAGCGTTGAGCCCCCGGGGCTAACCACAGATACGCAGTATTTT. Amino acid sequence: CSVEPPGLTTDTQYF.

J is TRBJ2-1 and V is TRBV6-1, with 8 bases that match TRBD2. The CDR3 is 11 amino acids. Losses at the gene ends were 2 bases for V and 15 bases for J; bases not matched to a gene: 3. The germline CDR1 and CDR2 sequences are MNHNS and SASEGT. The CDR3 region has the DNA TGTGCCAGCAGTGAATGGACTAGCCCGTTCTTC. Translation: CASSEWTSPFF.

V gene TRBV5-1 combines with J gene TRBJ2-6; TRBD1 is a possible D gene (5 bases). V was clipped by 2 bases and J by 1 base, with 13 bases between them. In germline, CDR1 is SGHRS, CDR2 YFSETQ. The CDR3 is made up of 17 amino acids. The CDR3 here is CASSFRTITSGANVLTF. CDR3 sequence (DNA): TGCGCCAGCAGCTTCCGGACAATCACTTCTGGGGCCAACGTCCTGACTTTC.

This clone was detected only a few times. This rearrangement joins TRBV29-1 to TRBJ2-5; tentatively, D is TRBD1 or TRBD2 (6 bases each). V was trimmed by 6 bases and J by 5 bases, leaving 16 bases between them. The germline V gene encodes CDR1 SQVTM and CDR2 ANQGSEA. This CDR3 region has 13 residues. DNA for the CDR3: TGCAGCGTAAAAAGGGGGGCGGTGGAGACCCAGTACTTC. Protein: CSVKRGAVETQYF.

This clone was counted a single time. V and J are TRBV27 and TRBJ2-5; D not resolved. With the DNA end fitting TRBJ2-7 better, the J assignment may be wrong. This CDR3 comprises 13 residues. Germline CDR1 reads MNHEY; CDR2 reads SMNVEV (reference sequence). The CDR3 is CASSFVGAYEQYF. The CDR3 coding sequence is TGTGCCAGCAGTTTCGTCGGTGCCTACGAGCAGTACTTC.

The V gene is TRBV29-1, the J gene TRBJ2-7; D gene unclear. The CDR3 totals 10 residues. V was clipped by 6 bases and J by 5 bases, with 8 bases between them. Germline CDR1 SQVTM, CDR2 ANQGSEA. The chain's CDR3 is CSVDPHEQYF. The DNA of the CDR3 is TGCAGCGTGGATCCCCACGAGCAGTACTTC.

This clone was seen a handful of times. CDR3 nucleotides: TGTGCCAGCAGCTTGGTGAGCACCACTAGCACAGATACGCAGTATTTT. Translation: CASSLVSTTSTDTQYF. The chain carries TRBV5-6 and TRBJ2-3; D call uncertain. CDR3 length equals 16 residues. Germline assignment: CDR1 SGHDT and CDR2 YYEEEE. The germline V and J ends were trimmed by 0 bases and 0 bases, with 11 bases remaining between them. Based on the CDR3 plus reference TRBV5-6 and TRBJ2-3, the full variable domain is DAGVTQSPTHLIKTRGQQVTLRCSPKSGHDTVSWYQQALGQGPQFIFQYYEEEERQRGNFPDRFSGHQFPNYSSELNVNALLLGDSALYLCASSLVSTTSTDTQYFGPGTRLTVL.

The chain employs TRBV7-8 and TRBJ2-2; maybe TRBD2 (5 bases). Trimming took off 2 bases at V and 13 bases at J, with 17 bases between the two ends. Germline CDR1 is SGHVS and CDR2 is FQNEAQ. The CDR3 has 14 residues. CDR3 protein: CASSLFSLGSVLFF. DNA for the CDR3: TGTGCCAGCAGCTTATTCAGCCTGGGGAGTGTGCTGTTTTTT.

The chain couples TRBV28 to TRBJ1-4; D perhaps matches TRBD1 (5 bases). The V and J ends lost 5 bases and 12 bases respectively, with 22 bases between them. Germline assignment: CDR1 MDHEN and CDR2 SYDVKM. CDR3 size: 15 residues. The chain's CDR3 is CASSPPTGPREQLFF. CDR3 nucleotides: TGTGCCAGCAGTCCCCCAACAGGCCCGAGGGAACAACTGTTTTTT.